Shown below are 27 T cell receptor beta chains from a single sample sequenced in a study of blood T cell repertoires in COVID-19. Sequencing used immunoSEQ multiplex PCR; TCRdb keeps in-frame clones, though not all of them. The table records approximately 400,000 clones, around 88% of them present only once. Sequences were obtained from peripheral blood. The receptors were gathered from a woman between 45 and 60 years old with COVID-19, enrolled during active disease.

The V gene is TRBV15, the J gene TRBJ1-1, with a possible D match to TRBD1 (6 bases). CDR1 and CDR2 (germline): LNHNV, YYDKDF (reference sequence). The CDR3 is 16 amino acids. With 0 bases removed from V and 4 bases from J, the gap between germline ends came to 15 bases. The CDR3 region is CATSRDYRQAVTEAFF. The CDR3 bases are TGTGCCACCAGCAGAGACTATCGACAGGCGGTCACTGAAGCTTTCTTT.

The CDR3 DNA is TGCAGCGGGGGCACGGGGGTCCGTTCCTACAATGAGCAGTTCTTC. Its protein is CSGGTGVRSYNEQFF. The chain combines TRBV29-1 with TRBJ2-1; a weak D match, TRBD2 (6 bases). V shed 7 bases and J shed 1 base, with 17 bases lying between them. This CDR3 contains 15 residues. Germline CDR1 SQVTM, CDR2 ANQGSEA.

This chain uses TRBV19 with TRBJ1-5, with 7 bases lining up with TRBD1. CDR1 and CDR2 (germline): LNHDA, SQIVND (reference sequence). This CDR3 has 15 residues. V was clipped by 3 bases and J by 11 bases; unmatched bases: 13. The CDR3 reads CASSMGTASPLAQHF. DNA for the CDR3: TGTGCCAGTAGTATGGGGACAGCTTCCCCGTTAGCCCAGCATTTT.

This clone came up a few times. The genes are TRBV6-4 and TRBJ1-5; D uncertain. CDR1 is MRHNA and CDR2 is SNTAGT in the germline V gene. V was shortened by 4 bases and J by 4 bases, with 5 bases between the two germline ends. CDR3 length equals 12 residues. The CDR3 loop is CASSALNQPQHF. The CDR3 nucleotides read TGTGCCAGCAGTGCCCTTAATCAGCCCCAGCATTTT.

V usage is TRBV28 and J usage is TRBJ1-5, with TRBD1 as a possible D gene (6 bases). This CDR3 is built from 15 residues. Trimming removed 7 bases at V and 1 base at J, with 14 bases between. Germline V gene data show CDR1 as MDHEN and CDR2 as SYDVKM. CDR3 bases: TGTGCCAGCATCATAGGGGGGGTCAGCAATCAGCCCCAGCATTTT. It is translated as CASIIGGVSNQPQHF.

This sequence joins TRBV3-1 (or the pseudogene TRBV3-2) and TRBJ1-2; perhaps TRBD1 as D (6 bases). The V gene lost 3 bases and the J gene lost 4 bases, with 15 bases spanning the gap. The CDR3 sequence is 15 residues long. Germline CDR1 LGHDT, CDR2 YNNKEL (reference sequence). The chain's CDR3 is CASSHGGARGYGYTF. CDR3 bases: TGTGCCAGCAGCCACGGGGGGGCGCGAGGCTATGGCTACACCTTC.

The V call is TRBV27, the J call TRBJ2-7, with TRBD1 matching over 9 bases. CDR3 length equals 15 residues. Germline V lookup: CDR1 MNHEY, CDR2 SMNVEV (reference sequence). With V trimmed by 6 bases and J by 8 bases, 14 bases remained unmatched. CDR3 protein: CASRKATGGMLQQYF. The CDR3 nucleotides read TGTGCCAGCAGGAAAGCGACAGGGGGGATGTTGCAGCAGTACTTC.

The chain recombines TRBV7-3 with TRBJ2-7, with unresolved D. This CDR3 is 11 amino acids long. Per germline, CDR1 SGHTA and CDR2 FQGTGA. Trimming shortened V by 5 bases and J by 5 bases, and 7 bases separated the two germline ends. CDR3 coding DNA: TGTGCCAGCAGCCCTCTTCACGAGCAGTACTTC. Amino acids: CASSPLHEQYF. Full variable domain (outside the CDR3, taken from reference TRBV7-3 and TRBJ2-7): GAGVSQTPSNKVTEKGKYVELRCDPISGHTALYWYRQSLGQGPEFLIYFQGTGAADDSGLPNDRFFAVRPEGSVSTLKIQRTERGDSAVYLCASSPLHEQYFGPGTRLTVT.

This chain connects TRBV6-1 to TRBJ1-5; D unresolved. The germline V gene encodes CDR1 MNHNS and CDR2 SASEGT. Between the trimmed V and J ends, which lost 1 base and 9 bases, there was a span of 10 bases. The CDR3 covers 13 residues. In DNA, the CDR3 is TGTGCCAGCAGTGAAGGCATTAGAAGGCCCCAGCATTTT. Protein sequence: CASSEGIRRPQHF.

This sequence joins TRBV15 and TRBJ2-3; 7 nucleotides line up with TRBD1. The CDR3 spans 15 residues. V trimming: 4 bases; J trimming: 3 bases; junction bases outside the gene matches: 7. From germline, CDR1 is LNHNV and CDR2 YYDKDF (reference sequence). For the CDR3, the DNA is TGTGCCACCAGCATCGAGGGGGCGCGTACAGATACGCAGTATTTT. Its protein is CATSIEGARTDTQYF.

The V gene is TRBV3-1 (or the pseudogene TRBV3-2), the J gene TRBJ2-3, with D unresolved. The V end was cut by 4 bases, the J end by 6 bases, with 14 bases between. CDR3 length: 14 residues. CDR1 is LGHDT and CDR2 is YNNKEL in the germline V gene (reference sequence). The CDR3 region is CASSPWSSSDTQYF. The CDR3 nucleotides are TGTGCCAGCAGCCCCTGGTCGAGTTCGGATACGCAGTATTTT.

CDR3 residues: CASSSTGNEQYF. The CDR3 region has the DNA TGTGCCAGCAGTTCTACAGGGAACGAGCAGTACTTC. The chain employs TRBV6-5 and TRBJ2-7, with D tentatively TRBD1 (6 bases). This CDR3 has 12 residues. Germline values: CDR1 MNHEY, CDR2 SVGAGI. V lost 4 bases and J 5 bases, leaving 9 bases between the germline ends.

The rearrangement uses TRBV5-5 and TRBJ1-5, with 8 bases fitting TRBD1. The CDR3 sequence is 18 residues long. Germline lookup yields CDR1 SGHKS and CDR2 YYEKEE (reference sequence). Trimming took 3 bases from V and 3 from J; bases not matched to a gene: 14. The CDR3 loop reads CASSSSAGTGRYNQPQHF. The CDR3 DNA sequence: TGTGCCAGCAGCTCATCGGCGGGGACAGGTCGATACAATCAGCCCCAGCATTTT. Full variable domain (rest looked up from reference TRBV5-5 and TRBJ1-5): DAGVTQSPTHLIKTRGQQVTLRCSPISGHKSVSWYQQVLGQGPQFIFQYYEKEERGRGNFPDRFSARQFPNYSSELNVNALLLGDSALYLCASSSSAGTGRYNQPQHFGDGTRLSIL.

This clone was seen a handful of times. V gene TRBV6-1 combines with J gene TRBJ1-5; 9 bases agree with TRBD1. The CDR3 is 17 amino acids. J was trimmed by 5 bases and V by 4 bases; bases with no gene match: 12. From germline, CDR1 is MNHNS and CDR2 SASEGT. CDR3 sequence reads: CASSAGQGLFSHQPQHF. In DNA form, the CDR3 reads TGTGCCAGCAGTGCAGGACAGGGGCTGTTCAGTCATCAGCCCCAGCATTTT.

The V gene is TRBV9, the J gene TRBJ2-7; 9 nucleotides match TRBD2. Germline values: CDR1 SGDLS, CDR2 YYNGEE. Trimming removed 4 bases from V and 3 bases from J; junction bases left unmatched: 5. The CDR3 contains 14 residues. The CDR3 region is CASSSQRGDYEQYF. The DNA of the CDR3 is TGTGCCAGCAGCTCCCAGCGGGGGGACTACGAGCAGTACTTC.

The gene calls are TRBV7-9 and TRBJ2-4; weak D call: TRBD2 (5 bases). Deletions cut 2 bases from V and 8 bases from J, with 10 bases between. Germline CDR1 reads SEHNR; CDR2 reads FQNEAQ (reference sequence). CDR3 size: 13 residues. The CDR3: CASSLRGQDIQYF. As DNA, the CDR3 is TGTGCCAGCAGCTTACGGGGTCAAGACATTCAGTACTTC. The full variable domain, with the rest looked up from reference TRBV7-9 and TRBJ2-4, is DTGVSQNPRHKITKRGQNVTFRCDPISEHNRLYWYRQTLGQGPEFLTYFQNEAQLEKSRLLSDRFSAERPKGSFSTLEIQRTEQGDSAMYLCASSLRGQDIQYFGAGTRLSVL.

The rearrangement joins TRBV2 to TRBJ1-6, with D maybe TRBD1 (6 bases). The CDR3 runs 17 residues. Germline-derived CDR1 and CDR2 are SNHLY and FYNNEI. The V end lost 7 bases, the J end lost 0 bases, and 16 bases lay between the germline ends. The DNA of the CDR3 is TGTGCCAGCACCGCCGGACAGCCGAGCTCCTATAATTCACCCCTCCACTTT. This codes for CASTAGQPSSYNSPLHF.

The V and J genes are TRBV3-1 (or the pseudogene TRBV3-2) and TRBJ1-3; D is perhaps TRBD1 (6 bases). CDR1 and CDR2 from the germline V gene are LGHDT and YNNKEL (reference sequence). Trimming removed 6 bases from V and 4 bases from J, with 13 bases in between. This CDR3 comprises 14 residues. The CDR3: CASRAGAGGNTIYF. The CDR3 nucleotides read TGTGCCAGCAGGGCAGGGGCAGGAGGAAACACCATATATTTT.

This clone was seen a handful of times. CDR3 amino acids: CASSQEEGAGTQYF. The CDR3 DNA is TGCGCCAGCAGCCAAGAAGAGGGGGCGGGGACCCAGTACTTC. V usage is TRBV4-1 and J usage is TRBJ2-5, with 7 bases aligning to TRBD1. Germline CDR1 reads MGHRA; CDR2 reads YSYEKL. Germline trimming cut 0 bases from V and 7 bases from J; bases unmatched to any gene: 5. The CDR3 runs 14 residues.

This clone was found once. This sequence joins TRBV9 and TRBJ2-3, with unresolved D. CDR1 and CDR2 (germline): SGDLS, YYNGEE. CDR3 size: 13 residues. V lost 3 bases, J lost 6 bases, and 11 bases lay in between. DNA of the CDR3: TGTGCCAGCAGCGGAAGACCGAGGGATACGCAGTATTTT. The encoded protein is CASSGRPRDTQYF.

The CDR3: CASSPHLFARINQPQHF. CDR3 DNA: TGCGCCAGCAGCCCGCACCTCTTCGCCAGGATCAATCAGCCCCAGCATTTT. This chain connects TRBV4-1 to TRBJ1-5; no clear D gene. The CDR3 covers 17 residues. V shed 4 bases and J shed 3 bases, with 19 bases lying between them. Germline lookup yields CDR1 MGHRA and CDR2 YSYEKL.

This sequence joins TRBV19 and TRBJ2-3; 9 bases map to TRBD2. The CDR3 length is 16 residues. CDR1 is LNHDA and CDR2 is SQIVND in the germline V gene (reference sequence). V was pared by 5 bases and J by 1 base, with 7 bases of the junction left unmatched. The CDR3 nucleotides are TGTGCCAGTAGTTACCAGCGGGGGGCGGGCACAGATACGCAGTATTTT. Translating gives CASSYQRGAGTDTQYF.

V usage is TRBV7-8 and J usage is TRBJ1-6; D not certain. Germline V gene data show CDR1 as SGHVS and CDR2 as FQNEAQ. Trimming cost V 1 base and J 10 bases, with 14 bases left between them. This CDR3 contains 15 residues. The CDR3 loop reads CASSLERFSGSPLHF. CDR3 in DNA: TGTGCCAGCAGCTTAGAACGTTTCTCGGGGTCACCCCTCCACTTT.

Details on this clone: Other DNA variants within this sample encode the same CDR3. The V and J genes are TRBV9 and TRBJ1-3; maybe TRBD1 (6 bases). CDR1 SGDLS and CDR2 YYNGEE come from the germline V gene. With 0 bases removed from V and 2 bases from J, the gap between germline ends came to 12 bases. The length of the CDR3 is 16 residues. The CDR3 region is CASSVGGGLAGNTIYF. The CDR3 coding sequence is TGTGCCAGCAGCGTAGGCGGGGGGCTGGCTGGAAACACCATATATTTT. The full variable domain, rest sourced from reference TRBV9 and TRBJ1-3, is DSGVTQTPKHLITATGQRVTLRCSPRSGDLSVYWYQQSLDQGLQFLIQYYNGEERAKGNILERFSAQQFPDLHSELNLSSLELGDSALYFCASSVGGGLAGNTIYFGEGSWLTVV.

V and J are TRBV29-1 and TRBJ1-4, with D uncertain. V dropped 7 bases and J dropped 5 bases, with 8 bases sitting between them. Germline CDR1 reads SQVTM; CDR2 reads ANQGSEA. CDR3 size: 11 residues. CDR3 residues: CSGEENEKLFF. The CDR3 DNA follows: TGCAGCGGGGAGGAGAATGAAAAACTGTTTTTT.

This clone has a handful of counts. The chain recombines TRBV5-1 with TRBJ1-2, with 9 bases fitting TRBD1. V was clipped by 2 bases and J by 4 bases; unmatched bases: 6. Germline V lookup: CDR1 SGHRS, CDR2 YFSETQ. This CDR3 is 15 amino acids long. The CDR3 DNA reads as TGCGCCAGCAGCTTTAGGACAGGGGAGGCCTATGGCTACACCTTC. Translating it yields CASSFRTGEAYGYTF.

On this clone itself: The same CDR3 is also encoded by other DNA sequences in this sample. The chain links TRBV9 to TRBJ1-1; D unclear. Germline CDR1 and CDR2: SGDLS and YYNGEE. V lost 0 bases and J lost 2, with 5 bases in between. The CDR3 is made up of 13 amino acids. This CDR3 reads CASSVATNTEAFF. In DNA form, the CDR3 reads TGTGCCAGCAGCGTAGCCACAAACACTGAAGCTTTCTTT.